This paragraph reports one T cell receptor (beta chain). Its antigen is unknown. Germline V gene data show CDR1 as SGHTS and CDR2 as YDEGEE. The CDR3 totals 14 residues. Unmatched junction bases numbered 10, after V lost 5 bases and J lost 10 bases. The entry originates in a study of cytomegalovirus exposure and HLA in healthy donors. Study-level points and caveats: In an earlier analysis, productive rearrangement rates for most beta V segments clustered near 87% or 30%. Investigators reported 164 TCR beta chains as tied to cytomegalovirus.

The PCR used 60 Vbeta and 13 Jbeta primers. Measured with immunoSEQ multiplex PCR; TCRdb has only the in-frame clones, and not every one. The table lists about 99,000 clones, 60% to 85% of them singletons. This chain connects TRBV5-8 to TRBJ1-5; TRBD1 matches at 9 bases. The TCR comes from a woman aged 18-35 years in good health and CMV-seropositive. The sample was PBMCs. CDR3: CASRTPGQGSPQHF. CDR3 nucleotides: TGTGCCAGCAGGACTCCGGGACAGGGTTCACCCCAGCATTTT.